This T cell receptor beta chain was retrieved from a study of OX40 agonist ivuxolimab in advanced cancers. Overall study context: The patients received agonistic anti-OX40 (CD134) antibody ivuxolimab.

Germline V gene data show CDR1 as SGHDN and CDR2 as FVKESK. The CDR3 is 13 amino acids. Trimming pared 0 bases from V and 4 bases from J, leaving 7 bases between. Some clones are missing from TCRdb's copy, which holds only in-frame ones; the method was immunoSEQ multiplex PCR. Of 55,000 to 60,000 clones in the sample, roughly 88% are singletons; the top ten hold 3.5%. The source of this sequence is an adult with an advanced solid tumor such as melanoma, head and neck, liver or kidney cancer. The specimen was CD4+ or CD8+ T cells sorted from blood, collected in a trial of the OX40 agonist ivuxolimab. The rearrangement joins TRBV14 to TRBJ2-7, with unresolved D. CDR3: CASSQEYEYEQYF. For the CDR3, the DNA is TGTGCCAGCAGCCAAGAATACGAATACGAGCAGTACTTC.